This paragraph reports one T cell receptor beta chain. The antigen is unknown. Germline V gives CDR1 MNHNS, CDR2 SASEGT. V lost 8 bases and J 1 base, leaving 14 bases between the germline ends. The length of the CDR3 is 14 residues. The data belong to a study of cytomegalovirus exposure and HLA in healthy donors. Study-level points and caveats: The classifier reportedly diagnosed cytomegalovirus status with high specificity and sensitivity.

TCRdb's table, derived via immunoSEQ multiplex PCR, lists solely in-frame clones and lacks some. The repertoire includes 130,000 to 150,000 clones, about 87% of them detected once, and about 4.9% sits in the top ten. The sequence derives from a man in his late teens or twenties in good health and CMV-seropositive. Source material: PBMCs. The gene calls are TRBV6-1 and TRBJ1-1, with no clear D. The CDR3 sequence is CASAGYRANTEAFF. CDR3 nucleotide sequence: TGTGCCAGCGCAGGATACAGAGCGAACACTGAAGCTTTCTTT.